Sequencing of this TCR beta chain was carried out in a study of blood T cell repertoires in COVID-19. CDR3 length equals 11 residues. Per germline, CDR1 SGHRS and CDR2 YFSETQ. V shed 5 bases and J shed 6 bases, with 5 bases lying between them. Libraries were prepared by immunoSEQ multiplex PCR; TCRdb keeps only in-frame clonotypes and omits some of them. Altogether some 190,000 clones are present, 75% to 90% being singletons, with the ten largest covering about 7.2%. The source of this sequence is a man between 60 and 75 years old with acute or convalescent COVID-19. The genes are TRBV5-1 and TRBJ2-2; D unresolved. The sample taken for sequencing was peripheral blood. The CDR3 loop is CASSYPGELFF. The CDR3 DNA reads TGCGCCAGCAGTTATCCCGGGGAGCTGTTTTTT.